The rows below give T cell receptor beta chains drawn from one sample of a study of shared clonotypes between healthy human individuals. The method was immunoSEQ multiplex PCR; TCRdb's version includes in-frame clones alone and lacks a portion of them. Of around 940,000 clones in the sample, less than 85% were seen once. Sequencing was carried out using memory CD4+ T cells sorted from blood. Receptors originate from a man between 18 and 29 years old in good health. Both conserved end residues are part of each CDR3. A D gene is named only where the DNA matches it firmly. Clone size is given for some rows only: seen once, a few or many times, or a class if the clone is expanded.

j_gene	d_gene	abundance	v_gene	CDR3nt	CDR3aa
TRBJ2-5	.	.	TRBV9	TGTGCCAGCAGCGTAGGGGCTAGCGTCTATGAGACCCAGTACTTC	CASSVGASVYETQYF
TRBJ1-2	TRBD1	.	TRBV7-9	TGTGCCAGCAGCCGAACCACTGGACAGGGAGCTGGTGGCTACACCTTC	CASSRTTGQGAGGYTF
TRBJ1-1	.	.	TRBV5-1	.	CASSLASGRGTEAFF
TRBJ1-2	.	.	TRBV6-4	TGTGCCAGCAGTGTCTCTCCGGGCCTCCCCTATGGCTACACCTTC	CASSVSPGLPYGYTF
TRBJ2-1	TRBD2	.	TRBV5-1	TGCGCCAGCAGCCGTACGGAACTAGCGGGGGGTGAGCAGTTCTTC	CASSRTELAGGEQFF
TRBJ2-3	.	once	TRBV11-2	TGTGCCAGCAGCTTAATTTTTCTAGCAAGCACAGATACGCAGTATTTT	CASSLIFLASTDTQYF
TRBJ2-7	TRBD2	.	TRBV5-5	TGTGCCAGCAGCCTGACTAGCGACGAGCAGTACTTC	CASSLTSDEQYF
TRBJ2-7	.	.	TRBV6-6	TGTGCCAGCAGTTACGGTCAGGCCGACGAGCAGTACTTC	CASSYGQADEQYF
TRBJ1-2	.	.	TRBV6-5	TGTGCCAGCAGTGAGGGCGGGGCCACCACCTTC	CASSEGGATTF
TRBJ2-7	TRBD1	.	TRBV5-1	TGCGCCAGCAGTGACGGGACAGGGACCTACGAGCAGTACTTC	CASSDGTGTYEQYF
TRBJ2-7	.	.	TRBV19	TGTGCCAGTAGTATCGAGGGATCTAACGAGCAGTACTTC	CASSIEGSNEQYF
TRBJ2-7	.	.	TRBV5-1	TGCGCCAGCAGCTTGGAAGGGGGGGTCTACGAGCAGTACTTC	CASSLEGGVYEQYF
TRBJ1-5	.	.	TRBV19	TGTGCCAGTAGTATCTTAAATCCAACGTTTTATAGCAATCAGCCCCAGCATTTT	CASSILNPTFYSNQPQHF
TRBJ1-2	.	once	TRBV29-1	TGCAGCGTTGTCGGTAGGGGCGACGATGGCTACACCTTC	CSVVGRGDDGYTF
TRBJ1-6	TRBD1	.	TRBV5-6	TGTGCCAGCAGCCTTGGACAGGCCAATAGTATACCCCTCCACTTT	CASSLGQANSIPLHF
TRBJ2-7	.	once	TRBV5-1	TGCGCCAGCAGCTTTGGAGGGGGCGAATACGAGCAGTACTTC	CASSFGGGEYEQYF
TRBJ1-4	TRBD1	.	TRBV6-6	TGTGCCAGCCATACAAACAGGGGGAGTAATGAAAAACTGTTTTTT	CASHTNRGSNEKLFF
TRBJ2-1	TRBD1	.	TRBV6-5	TGTGCCAGCAGTTCGTGGACAGGGGTGGATGAGCAGTTCTTC	CASSSWTGVDEQFF